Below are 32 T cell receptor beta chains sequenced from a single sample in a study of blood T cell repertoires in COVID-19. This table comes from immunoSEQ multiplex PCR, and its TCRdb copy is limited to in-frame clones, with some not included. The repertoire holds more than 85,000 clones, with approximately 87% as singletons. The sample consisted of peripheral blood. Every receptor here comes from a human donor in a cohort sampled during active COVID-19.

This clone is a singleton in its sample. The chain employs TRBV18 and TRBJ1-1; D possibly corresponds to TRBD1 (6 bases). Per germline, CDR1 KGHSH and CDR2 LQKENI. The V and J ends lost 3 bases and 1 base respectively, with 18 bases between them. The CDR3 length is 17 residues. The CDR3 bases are TGTGCCAGCTCACCGGATTTACTAAGGACAGCGAACACTGAAGCTTTCTTT. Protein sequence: CASSPDLLRTANTEAFF.

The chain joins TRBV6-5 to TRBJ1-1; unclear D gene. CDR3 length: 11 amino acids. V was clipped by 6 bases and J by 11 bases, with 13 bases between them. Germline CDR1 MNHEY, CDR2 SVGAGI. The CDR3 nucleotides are TGTGCCAGCAGCTCCCCTAGAAGGGCTTTCTTT. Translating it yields CASSSPRRAFF.

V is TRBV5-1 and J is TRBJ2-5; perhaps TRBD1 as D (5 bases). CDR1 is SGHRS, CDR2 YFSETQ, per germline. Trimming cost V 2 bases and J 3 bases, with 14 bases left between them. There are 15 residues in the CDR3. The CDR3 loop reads CASSLTSGREETQYF. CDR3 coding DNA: TGCGCCAGCAGCTTAACGTCAGGGCGCGAAGAGACCCAGTACTTC.

CDR3 nucleotide sequence: TGTGCCAGCAGTCCACGTTGGGGGGCTAACTATGGCTACACCTTC. This translates into CASSPRWGANYGYTF. V gene TRBV11-2 combines with J gene TRBJ1-2, with a possible D match to TRBD1 (5 bases). Germline lookup yields CDR1 SGHAT and CDR2 FQNNGV. Deletions cut 6 bases from V and 0 bases from J, with 14 bases between. The CDR3 length is 15 residues.

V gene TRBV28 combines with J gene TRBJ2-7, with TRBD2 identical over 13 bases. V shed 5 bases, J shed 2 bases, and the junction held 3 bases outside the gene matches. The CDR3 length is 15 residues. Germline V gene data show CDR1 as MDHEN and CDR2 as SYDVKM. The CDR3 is CASSAGTSGTYEQYF. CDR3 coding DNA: TGTGCCAGCAGTGCGGGGACTAGCGGGACCTACGAGCAGTACTTC.

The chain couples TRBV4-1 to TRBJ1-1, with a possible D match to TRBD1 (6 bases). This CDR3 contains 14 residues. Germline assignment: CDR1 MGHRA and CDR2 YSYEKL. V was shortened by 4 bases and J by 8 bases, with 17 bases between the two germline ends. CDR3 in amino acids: CASSLKHGGGEAFF. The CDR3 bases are TGCGCCAGCAGCCTCAAACATGGGGGCGGCGAAGCTTTCTTT.

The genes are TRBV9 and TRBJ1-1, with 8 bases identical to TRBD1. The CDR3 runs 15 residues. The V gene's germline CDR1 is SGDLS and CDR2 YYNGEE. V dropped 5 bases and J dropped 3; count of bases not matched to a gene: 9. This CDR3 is CASSYTTGGDTEAFF. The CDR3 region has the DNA TGTGCCAGCAGTTACACTACAGGGGGGGACACTGAAGCTTTCTTT.

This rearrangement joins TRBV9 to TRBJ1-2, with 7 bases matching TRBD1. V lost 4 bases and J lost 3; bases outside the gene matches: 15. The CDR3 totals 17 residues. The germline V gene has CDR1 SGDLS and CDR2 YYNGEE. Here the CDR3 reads CASSSGPRGSTDYGYTF. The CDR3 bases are TGTGCCAGCAGCTCAGGGCCCAGGGGGTCAACTGACTATGGCTACACCTTC. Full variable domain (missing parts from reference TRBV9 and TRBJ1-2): DSGVTQTPKHLITATGQRVTLRCSPRSGDLSVYWYQQSLDQGLQFLIQYYNGEERAKGNILERFSAQQFPDLHSELNLSSLELGDSALYFCASSSGPRGSTDYGYTFGSGTRLTVV.

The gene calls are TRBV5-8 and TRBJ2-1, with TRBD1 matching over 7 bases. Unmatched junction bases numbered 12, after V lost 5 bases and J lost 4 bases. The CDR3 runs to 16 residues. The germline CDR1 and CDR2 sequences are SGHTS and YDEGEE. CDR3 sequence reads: CASRPPQDRRYNEQFF. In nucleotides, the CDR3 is TGTGCCAGCAGGCCCCCCCAGGACAGGCGTTACAATGAGCAGTTCTTC.

CDR3 in DNA: TGTGCCAGCAGTGACTACGGACAGGGGACTTATCAGCCCCAGCATTTT. Protein sequence: CASSDYGQGTYQPQHF. The J gene is TRBJ1-5, the V gene TRBV6-1; 9 positions match TRBD1. The CDR3 loop spans 16 amino acids. Germline V lookup: CDR1 MNHNS, CDR2 SASEGT. Unmatched junction bases numbered 8, after V lost 3 bases and J lost 5 bases.

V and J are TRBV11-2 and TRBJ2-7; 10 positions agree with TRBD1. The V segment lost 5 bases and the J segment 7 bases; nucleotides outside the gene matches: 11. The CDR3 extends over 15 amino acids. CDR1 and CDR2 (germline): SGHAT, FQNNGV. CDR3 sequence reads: CASSTHRDRGREQYF. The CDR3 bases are TGTGCCAGCAGCACCCACCGGGACAGGGGTCGAGAGCAGTACTTC.

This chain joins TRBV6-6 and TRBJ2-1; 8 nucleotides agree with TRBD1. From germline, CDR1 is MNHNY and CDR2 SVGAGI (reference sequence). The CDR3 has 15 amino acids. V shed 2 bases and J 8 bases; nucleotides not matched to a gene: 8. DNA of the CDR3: TGTGCCAGCAGTTACGGACAGGGCCCCTGGGATGAGCAGTTCTTC. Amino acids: CASSYGQGPWDEQFF.

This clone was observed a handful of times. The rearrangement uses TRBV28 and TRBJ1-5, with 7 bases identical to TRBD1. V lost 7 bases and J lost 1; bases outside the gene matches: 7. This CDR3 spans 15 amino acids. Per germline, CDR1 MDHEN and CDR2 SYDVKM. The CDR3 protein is CASKGPDRSNQPQHF. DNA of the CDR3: TGTGCCAGCAAGGGTCCGGACAGGAGCAATCAGCCCCAGCATTTT.

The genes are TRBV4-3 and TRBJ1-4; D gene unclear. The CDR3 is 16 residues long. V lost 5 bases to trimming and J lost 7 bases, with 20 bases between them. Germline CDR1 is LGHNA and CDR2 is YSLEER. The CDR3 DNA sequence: TGCGCCAGCAGCTCCAACGTGGAGCCGGTGGGTGAAAAACTGTTTTTT. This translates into CASSSNVEPVGEKLFF.

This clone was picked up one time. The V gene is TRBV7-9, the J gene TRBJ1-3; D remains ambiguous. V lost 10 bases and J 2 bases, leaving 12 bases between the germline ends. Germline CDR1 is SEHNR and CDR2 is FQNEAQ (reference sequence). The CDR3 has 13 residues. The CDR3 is CATRVPTGNTIYF. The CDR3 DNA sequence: TGTGCCACCCGAGTCCCCACTGGAAACACCATATATTTT.

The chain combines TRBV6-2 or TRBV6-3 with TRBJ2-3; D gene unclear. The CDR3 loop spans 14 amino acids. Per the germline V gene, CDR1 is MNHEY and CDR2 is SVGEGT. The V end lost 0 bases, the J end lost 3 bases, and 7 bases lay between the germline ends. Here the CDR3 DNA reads TGTGCCAGCAGTTACTCCCGAGGAACAGATACGCAGTATTTT. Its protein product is CASSYSRGTDTQYF.

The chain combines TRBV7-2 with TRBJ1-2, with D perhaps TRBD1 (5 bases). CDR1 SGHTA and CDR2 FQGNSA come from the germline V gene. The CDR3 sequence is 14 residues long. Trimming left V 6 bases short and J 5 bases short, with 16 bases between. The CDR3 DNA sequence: TGTGCCAGCAGTTTAAATCCGGGGGGATATGGCTACACCTTC. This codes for CASSLNPGGYGYTF. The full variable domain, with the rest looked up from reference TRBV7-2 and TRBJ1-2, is GAGVSQSPSNKVTEKGKDVELRCDPISGHTALYWYRQSLGQGLEFLIYFQGNSAPDKSGLPSDRFSAERTGGSVSTLTIQRTQQEDSAVYLCASSLNPGGYGYTFGSGTRLTVV.

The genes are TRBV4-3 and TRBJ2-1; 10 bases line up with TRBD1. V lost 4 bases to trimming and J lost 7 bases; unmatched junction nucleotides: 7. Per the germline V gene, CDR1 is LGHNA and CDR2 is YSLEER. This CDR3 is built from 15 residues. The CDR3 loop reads CASSRPGQGWNEQFF. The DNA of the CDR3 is TGCGCCAGCAGCCGGCCGGGACAGGGGTGGAATGAGCAGTTCTTC.

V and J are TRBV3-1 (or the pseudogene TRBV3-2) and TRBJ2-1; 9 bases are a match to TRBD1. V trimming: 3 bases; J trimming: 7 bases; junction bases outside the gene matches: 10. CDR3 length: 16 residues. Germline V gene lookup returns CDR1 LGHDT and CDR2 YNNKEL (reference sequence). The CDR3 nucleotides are TGTGCCAGCAGCCATCTCGGGACAGGGCATCGGAATGAGCAGTTCTTC. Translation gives CASSHLGTGHRNEQFF.

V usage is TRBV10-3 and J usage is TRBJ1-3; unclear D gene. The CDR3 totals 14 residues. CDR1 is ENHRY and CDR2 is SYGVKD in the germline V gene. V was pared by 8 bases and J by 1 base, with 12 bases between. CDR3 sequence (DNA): TGTGCCATCGGACTAGAGGGATCTGGAAACACCATATATTTT. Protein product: CAIGLEGSGNTIYF.

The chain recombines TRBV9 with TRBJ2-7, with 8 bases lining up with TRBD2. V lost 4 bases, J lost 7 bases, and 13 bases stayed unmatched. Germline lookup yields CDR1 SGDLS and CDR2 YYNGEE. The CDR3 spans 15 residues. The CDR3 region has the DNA TGTGCCAGCAGCCCGAGCGGGGGTCCTACTGATGAGCAGTACTTC. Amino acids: CASSPSGGPTDEQYF. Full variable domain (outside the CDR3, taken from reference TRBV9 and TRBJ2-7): DSGVTQTPKHLITATGQRVTLRCSPRSGDLSVYWYQQSLDQGLQFLIQYYNGEERAKGNILERFSAQQFPDLHSELNLSSLELGDSALYFCASSPSGGPTDEQYFGPGTRLTVT.

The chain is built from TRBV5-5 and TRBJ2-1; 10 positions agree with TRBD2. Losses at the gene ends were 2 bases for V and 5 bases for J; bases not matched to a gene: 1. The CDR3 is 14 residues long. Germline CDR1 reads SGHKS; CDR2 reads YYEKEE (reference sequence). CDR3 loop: CASSFLAGDNEQFF. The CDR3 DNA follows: TGTGCCAGCAGCTTTCTAGCGGGGGACAATGAGCAGTTCTTC.

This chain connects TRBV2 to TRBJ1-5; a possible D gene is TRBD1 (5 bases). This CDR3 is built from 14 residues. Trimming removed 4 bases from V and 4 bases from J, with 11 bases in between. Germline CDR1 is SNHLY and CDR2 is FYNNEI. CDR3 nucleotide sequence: TGTGCCAGCAGTGCCCTTCAGGGAAATCAGCCCCAGCATTTT. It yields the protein CASSALQGNQPQHF.

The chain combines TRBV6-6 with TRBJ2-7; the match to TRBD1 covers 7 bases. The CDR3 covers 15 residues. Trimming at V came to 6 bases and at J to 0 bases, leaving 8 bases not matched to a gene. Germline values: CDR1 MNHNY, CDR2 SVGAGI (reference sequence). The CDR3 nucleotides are TGTGCCAGCAGGGAAGGGACAGCATTCTCCTACGAGCAGTACTTC. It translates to CASREGTAFSYEQYF.

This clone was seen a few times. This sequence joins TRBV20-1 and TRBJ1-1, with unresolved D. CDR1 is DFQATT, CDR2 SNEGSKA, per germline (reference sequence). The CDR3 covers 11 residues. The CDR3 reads CSLPVNTEAFF. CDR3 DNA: TGCAGCCTACCCGTCAACACTGAAGCTTTCTTT.

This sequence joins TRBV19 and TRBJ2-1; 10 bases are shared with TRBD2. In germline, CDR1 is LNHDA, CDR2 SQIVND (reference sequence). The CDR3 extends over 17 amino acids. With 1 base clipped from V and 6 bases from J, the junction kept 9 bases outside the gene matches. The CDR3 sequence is CASSIVLAGLNPNEQFF. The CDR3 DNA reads TGTGCCAGTAGTATAGTACTAGCGGGGTTAAATCCCAATGAGCAGTTCTTC.

CDR3 amino acids: CTSSQDRTANYGYTF. The CDR3 nucleotides are TGCACCAGCAGCCAAGATAGGACAGCTAACTATGGCTACACCTTC. The chain uses TRBV1 and TRBJ1-2; TRBD1 reflects the table's D call only, with no check against the DNA. TRBV1 is a pseudogene locus. The CDR3 totals 15 residues.

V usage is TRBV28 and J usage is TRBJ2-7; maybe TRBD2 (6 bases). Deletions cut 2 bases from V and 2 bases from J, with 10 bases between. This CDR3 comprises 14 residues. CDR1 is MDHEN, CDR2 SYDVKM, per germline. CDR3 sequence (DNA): TGTGCCAGCAGTTTAGGAGGGTATACCTACGAGCAGTACTTC. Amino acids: CASSLGGYTYEQYF.

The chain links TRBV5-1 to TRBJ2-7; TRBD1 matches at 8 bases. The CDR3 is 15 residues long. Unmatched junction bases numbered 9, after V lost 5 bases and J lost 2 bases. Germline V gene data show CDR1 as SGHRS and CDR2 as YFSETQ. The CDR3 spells CASSLAGTGAYEQYF. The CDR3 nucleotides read TGCGCCAGCAGTCTCGCCGGGACAGGAGCCTACGAGCAGTACTTC. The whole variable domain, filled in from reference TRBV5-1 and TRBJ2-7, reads KAGVTQTPRYLIKTRGQQVTLSCSPISGHRSVSWYQQTPGQGLQFLFEYFSETQRNKGNFPGRFSGRQFSNSRSEMNVSTLELGDSALYLCASSLAGTGAYEQYFGPGTRLTVT.

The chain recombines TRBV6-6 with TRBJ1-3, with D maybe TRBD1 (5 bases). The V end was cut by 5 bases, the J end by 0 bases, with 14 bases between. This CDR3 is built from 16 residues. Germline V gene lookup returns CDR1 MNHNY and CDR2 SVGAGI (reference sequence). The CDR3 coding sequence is TGTGCCAGCAGTGCGGGACGGACACTCTCTGGAAACACCATATATTTT. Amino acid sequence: CASSAGRTLSGNTIYF.

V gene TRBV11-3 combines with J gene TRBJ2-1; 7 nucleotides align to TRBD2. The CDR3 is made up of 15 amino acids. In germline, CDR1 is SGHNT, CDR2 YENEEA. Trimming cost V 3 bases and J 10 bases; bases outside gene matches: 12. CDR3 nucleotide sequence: TGTGCCAGCAGCTTGAGCGGACTAGGGCTCGGGGAGCAGTTCTTC. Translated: CASSLSGLGLGEQFF. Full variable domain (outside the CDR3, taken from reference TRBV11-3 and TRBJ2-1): EAGVVQSPRYKIIEKKQPVAFWCNPISGHNTLYWYLQNLGQGPELLIRYENEEAVDDSQLPKDRFSAERLKGVDSTLKIQPAELGDSAVYLCASSLSGLGLGEQFFGPGTRLTVL.

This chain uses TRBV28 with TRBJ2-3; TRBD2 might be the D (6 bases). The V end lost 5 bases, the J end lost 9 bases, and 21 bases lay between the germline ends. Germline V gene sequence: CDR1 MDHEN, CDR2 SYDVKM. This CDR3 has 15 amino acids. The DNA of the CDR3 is TGTGCCAGCAGTGCGCTCCGCGGGGAGTCAGCCACGCAGTATTTT. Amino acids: CASSALRGESATQYF.